These T cell receptor beta chains were read from a single sample in a study of identical twins' blood T cells. MiXCR was run by TCRdb on the 5' RACE reads, yielding one entry per CDR3 protein. There are a few hundred thousand distinct CDR3 sequences in the sample; about 28% occur only once, and roughly 6.1% lies in the top ten. Sequencing was performed on PBMCs. These receptors all come from a woman aged 18-49 years in good health. Each CDR3 is given with its conserved first and last residue. Each record gives: D gene, V gene, J gene, clone size, CDR3 DNA, CDR3 protein. The D gene is left open where the match is weak. Rows give clone size only sometimes, using once, few, many, or a class for an expanded clone.

D: .; V: TRBV10-3; J: TRBJ2-7; size: .; DNA: TGTGCCATCAGTCTACAGGACTCCTACGAGCAGTACTTC; CDR3: CAISLQDSYEQYF
D: TRBD1; V: TRBV5-5; J: TRBJ1-1; size: .; DNA: TGTGCCAGCACCTCCGATGACAGGGTGTGGACTGAAGCTTTCTTT; CDR3: CASTSDDRVWTEAFF
D: TRBD1; V: TRBV20-1; J: TRBJ1-1; size: many; DNA: TGCAGTGCTTCCCGGACAGGTGAAGCTTTCTTT; CDR3: CSASRTGEAFF
D: TRBD1; V: TRBV20-1; J: TRBJ1-1; size: .; DNA: TGCAGTGCTAGAGTCCGGCTATCCCTTAGATCACAGGGGCGTGAGGGAACTGAAGCTTTCTTT; CDR3: CSARVRLSLRSQGREGTEAFF
D: TRBD1; V: TRBV9; J: TRBJ2-7; size: few; DNA: TGTGCCAGCAGCTCATACGGGACAGGGATCTACGAGCAGTACTTC; CDR3: CASSSYGTGIYEQYF
D: TRBD1; V: TRBV7-9; J: TRBJ1-2; size: few; DNA: TGTGCCAGCAGCTTACCCATCCCTCGGACAGGAGATTATGGCTACACCTTC; CDR3: CASSLPIPRTGDYGYTF
D: TRBD2; V: TRBV29-1; J: TRBJ2-3; size: many; DNA: TGCAGCGTCCCACTAGCGGGAACCACAGATACGCAGTATTTT; CDR3: CSVPLAGTTDTQYF
D: .; V: TRBV29-1; J: TRBJ2-1; size: .; DNA: TGCAGCGTTGAAGGGCTCCCAGACTTCTACAATGAGCAGTTCTTC; CDR3: CSVEGLPDFYNEQFF
D: TRBD2; V: TRBV20-1; J: TRBJ2-3; size: .; DNA: TGCAGTGCTGCCCCTAGCGGGACGACAGATACGCAGTATTTT; CDR3: CSAAPSGTTDTQYF
D: TRBD2; V: TRBV6-2/TRBV6-3; J: TRBJ2-3; size: .; DNA: TGTGCCAGCAGTTACTCGCCTAGCGGGTTCAGCACAGATACGCAGTATTTT; CDR3: CASSYSPSGFSTDTQYF
D: .; V: TRBV5-1; J: TRBJ1-1; size: few; DNA: TGCGCCAGCAGCCTCCCCAGCCCCGGCACTGAAGCTTTCTTT; CDR3: CASSLPSPGTEAFF
D: .; V: TRBV19; J: TRBJ1-5; size: .; DNA: TGTGCCAGTAGTACCTTGGCAGGGAGGGGGCAGCCCCAGCATTTT; CDR3: CASSTLAGRGQPQHF
D: TRBD1; V: TRBV5-1; J: TRBJ2-3; size: .; DNA: TGCGCCAGCAGCTACTTCCCGACAGGGTCAGATACGCAGTATTTT; CDR3: CASSYFPTGSDTQYF
D: .; V: TRBV7-9; J: TRBJ1-1; size: .; DNA: TGTGCCAGCAGCCCTAGACACCCTTCGAGGGTGGGAACTGAAGCTTTCTTT; CDR3: CASSPRHPSRVGTEAFF
D: .; V: TRBV2; J: TRBJ1-1; size: many; DNA: TGTGCCAGCAGTCCAACAGGGTCGGGCACTGAAGCTTTCTTT; CDR3: CASSPTGSGTEAFF
D: .; V: TRBV3-1; J: TRBJ1-5; size: many; DNA: TGTGCCAGCAGCCGCCAGATGGGCAGCAATCAGCCCCAGCATTTT; CDR3: CASSRQMGSNQPQHF
D: .; V: TRBV5-1; J: TRBJ2-7; size: .; DNA: TGCGCCAGCAGCCCCATAGAAGGGGGACGGGGATACGAGCAGTACTTC; CDR3: CASSPIEGGRGYEQYF